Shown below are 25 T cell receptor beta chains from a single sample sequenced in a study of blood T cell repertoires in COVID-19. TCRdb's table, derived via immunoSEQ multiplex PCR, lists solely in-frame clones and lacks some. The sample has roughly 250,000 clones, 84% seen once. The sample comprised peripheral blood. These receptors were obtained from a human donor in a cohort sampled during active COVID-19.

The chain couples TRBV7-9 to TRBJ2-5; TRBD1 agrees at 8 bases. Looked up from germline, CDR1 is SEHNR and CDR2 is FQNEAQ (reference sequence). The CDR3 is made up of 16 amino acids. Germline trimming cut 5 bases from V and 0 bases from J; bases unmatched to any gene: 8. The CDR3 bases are TGTGCCAGCAGCACTCCGACAGGGGCCGACCAAGAGACCCAGTACTTC. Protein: CASSTPTGADQETQYF.

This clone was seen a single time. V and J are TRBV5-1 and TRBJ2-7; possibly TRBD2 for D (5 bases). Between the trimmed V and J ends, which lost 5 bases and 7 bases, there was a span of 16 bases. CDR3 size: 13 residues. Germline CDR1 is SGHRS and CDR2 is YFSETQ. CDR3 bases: TGCGCCAGCAGTCAGGAGTCGTCGGGAGAGCAGTACTTC. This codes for CASSQESSGEQYF. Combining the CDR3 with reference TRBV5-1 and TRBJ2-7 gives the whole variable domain KAGVTQTPRYLIKTRGQQVTLSCSPISGHRSVSWYQQTPGQGLQFLFEYFSETQRNKGNFPGRFSGRQFSNSRSEMNVSTLELGDSALYLCASSQESSGEQYFGPGTRLTVT.

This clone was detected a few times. CDR3 nucleotides: TGCGCCAGCAGCGGAGGACTTAGCAGGTTGGATTCACCCCTCCACTTT. This sequence encodes CASSGGLSRLDSPLHF. The chain combines TRBV5-1 with TRBJ1-6; D remains ambiguous. V was trimmed by 4 bases and J by 8 bases, leaving 19 bases between them. Germline CDR1 reads SGHRS; CDR2 reads YFSETQ. The CDR3 is 16 residues long.

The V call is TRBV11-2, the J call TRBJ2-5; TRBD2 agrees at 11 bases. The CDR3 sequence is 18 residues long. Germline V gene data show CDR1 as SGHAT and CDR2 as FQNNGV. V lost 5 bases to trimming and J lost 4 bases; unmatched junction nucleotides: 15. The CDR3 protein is CASSAGLAARGLVETQYF. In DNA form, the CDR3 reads TGTGCCAGCAGCGCGGGACTAGCGGCCAGGGGGTTAGTAGAGACCCAGTACTTC.

The CDR3 nucleotides read TGTGCCAGCAGTTACGATGACAGATCCTACAATGAGCAGTTCTTC. This encodes CASSYDDRSYNEQFF. This sequence joins TRBV6-5 and TRBJ2-1; weak D call: TRBD1 (5 bases). Germline assignment: CDR1 MNHEY and CDR2 SVGAGI. Trimming pared 2 bases from V and 1 base from J, leaving 9 bases between. The CDR3 has 15 residues.

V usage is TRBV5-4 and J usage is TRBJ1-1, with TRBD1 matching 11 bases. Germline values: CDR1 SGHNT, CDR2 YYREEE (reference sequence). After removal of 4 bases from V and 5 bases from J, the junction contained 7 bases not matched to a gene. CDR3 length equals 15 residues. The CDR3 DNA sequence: TGTGCCAGCAGCCGTGGGGGGACAGGGGGGACTGAAGCTTTCTTT. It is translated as CASSRGGTGGTEAFF.

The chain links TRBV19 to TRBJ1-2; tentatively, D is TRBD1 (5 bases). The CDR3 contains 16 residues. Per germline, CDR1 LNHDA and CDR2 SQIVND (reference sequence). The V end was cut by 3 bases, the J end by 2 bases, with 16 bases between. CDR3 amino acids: CASSITPSGGNYGYTF. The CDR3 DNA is TGTGCCAGTAGTATTACGCCCTCGGGGGGGAACTATGGCTACACCTTC. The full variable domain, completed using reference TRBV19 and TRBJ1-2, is DGGITQSPKYLFRKEGQNVTLSCEQNLNHDAMYWYRQDPGQGLRLIYYSQIVNDFQKGDIAEGYSVSREKKESFPLTVTSAQKNPTAFYLCASSITPSGGNYGYTFGSGTRLTVV.

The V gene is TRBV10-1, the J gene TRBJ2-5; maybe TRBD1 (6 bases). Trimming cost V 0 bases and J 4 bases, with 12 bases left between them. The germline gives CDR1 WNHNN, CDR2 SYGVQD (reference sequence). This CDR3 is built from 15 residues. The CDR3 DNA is TGCGCCAGCAGTGAGTCTCTACAGGGTCGAGAGACCCAGTACTTC. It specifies CASSESLQGRETQYF.

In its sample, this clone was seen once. DNA for the CDR3: TGTGCCAGCAGGAGGGACACCGGGGAGCTGTTTTTT. As protein: CASRRDTGELFF. The chain joins TRBV6-5 to TRBJ2-2; tentative D call: TRBD2 (5 bases). There are 12 residues in the CDR3. Germline-derived CDR1 and CDR2 are MNHEY and SVGAGI. V was trimmed by 6 bases and J by 3 bases, leaving 5 bases between them.

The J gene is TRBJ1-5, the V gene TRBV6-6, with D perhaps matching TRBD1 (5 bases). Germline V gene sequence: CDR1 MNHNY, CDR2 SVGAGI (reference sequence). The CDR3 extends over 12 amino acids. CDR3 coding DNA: TGTGCGGGGGGGACCTACAATCAGCCCCAGCATTTT. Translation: CAGGTYNQPQHF.

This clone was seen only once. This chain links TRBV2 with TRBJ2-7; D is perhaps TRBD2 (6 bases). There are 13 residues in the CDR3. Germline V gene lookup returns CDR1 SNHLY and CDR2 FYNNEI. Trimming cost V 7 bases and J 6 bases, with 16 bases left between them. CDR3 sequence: CASTGGSASEQYF. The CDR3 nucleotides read TGTGCCAGCACCGGAGGGAGTGCCTCCGAGCAGTACTTC.

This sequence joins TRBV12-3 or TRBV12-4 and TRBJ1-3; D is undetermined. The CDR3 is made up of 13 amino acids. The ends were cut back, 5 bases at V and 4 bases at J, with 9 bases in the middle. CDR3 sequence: CASSPRRGNTIYF. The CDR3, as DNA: TGTGCCAGCAGTCCACGCAGAGGAAACACCATATATTTT.

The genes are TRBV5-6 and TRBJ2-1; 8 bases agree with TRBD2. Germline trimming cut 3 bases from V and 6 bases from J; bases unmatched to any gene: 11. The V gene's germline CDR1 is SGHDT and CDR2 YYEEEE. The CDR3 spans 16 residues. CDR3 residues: CASSYPGLGGGNEQFF. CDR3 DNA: TGTGCCAGCAGCTACCCGGGACTAGGTGGGGGCAATGAGCAGTTCTTC.

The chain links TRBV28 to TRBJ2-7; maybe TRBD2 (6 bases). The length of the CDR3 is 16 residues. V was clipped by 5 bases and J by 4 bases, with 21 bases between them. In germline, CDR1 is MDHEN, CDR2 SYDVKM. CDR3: CASSQPGPILAYEQYF. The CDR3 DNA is TGTGCCAGCAGTCAACCGGGGCCGATTCTAGCGTACGAGCAGTACTTC.

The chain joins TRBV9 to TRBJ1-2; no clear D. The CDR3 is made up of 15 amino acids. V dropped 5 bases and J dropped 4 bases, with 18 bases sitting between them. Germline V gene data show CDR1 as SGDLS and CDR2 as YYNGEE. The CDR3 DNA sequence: TGTGCCAGCAGGGGAAGAGGGTCGCGTACCTATGGCTACACCTTC. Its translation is CASRGRGSRTYGYTF.

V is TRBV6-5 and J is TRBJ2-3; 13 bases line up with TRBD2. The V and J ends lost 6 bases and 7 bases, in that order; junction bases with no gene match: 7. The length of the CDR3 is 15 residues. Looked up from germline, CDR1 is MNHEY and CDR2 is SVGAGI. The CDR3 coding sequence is TGTGCCAGCAGGAGGACTAGCGGGAGTCTAAATACGCAGTATTTT. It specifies CASRRTSGSLNTQYF.

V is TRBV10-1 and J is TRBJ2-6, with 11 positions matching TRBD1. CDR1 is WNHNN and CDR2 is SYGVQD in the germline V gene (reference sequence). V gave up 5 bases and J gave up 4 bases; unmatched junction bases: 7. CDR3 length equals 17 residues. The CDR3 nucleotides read TGCGCCAGCAGTACAGGACAGGGGGCGCCAGGGGCCAACGTCCTGACTTTC. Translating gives CASSTGQGAPGANVLTF.

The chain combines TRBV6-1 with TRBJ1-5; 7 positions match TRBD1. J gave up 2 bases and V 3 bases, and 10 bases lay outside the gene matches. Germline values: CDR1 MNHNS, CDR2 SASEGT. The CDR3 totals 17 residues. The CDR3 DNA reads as TGTGCCAGCAGTGACCGACCTACAGGGGCGGGCAATCAGCCCCAGCATTTT. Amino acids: CASSDRPTGAGNQPQHF.

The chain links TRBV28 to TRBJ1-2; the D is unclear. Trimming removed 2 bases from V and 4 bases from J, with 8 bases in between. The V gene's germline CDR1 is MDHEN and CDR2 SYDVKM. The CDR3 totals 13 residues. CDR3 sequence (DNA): TGTGCCAGCAGTTTAATGGTAGCCTATGGCTACACCTTC. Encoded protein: CASSLMVAYGYTF.

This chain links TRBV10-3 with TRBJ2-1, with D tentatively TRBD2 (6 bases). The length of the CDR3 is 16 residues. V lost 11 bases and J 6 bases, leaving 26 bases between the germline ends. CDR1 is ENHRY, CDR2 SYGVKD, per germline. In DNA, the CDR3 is TGTGCCTCAGGGCCCGTTGCGGGGCTTGTTCGCAATGAGCAGTTCTTC. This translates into CASGPVAGLVRNEQFF.

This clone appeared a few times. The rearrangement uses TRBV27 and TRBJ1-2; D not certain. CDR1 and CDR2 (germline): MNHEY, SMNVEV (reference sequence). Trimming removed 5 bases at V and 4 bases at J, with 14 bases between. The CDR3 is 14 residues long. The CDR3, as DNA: TGTGCCAGCAGTGAGCGGGTTCCCGTCTATGGCTACACCTTC. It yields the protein CASSERVPVYGYTF.

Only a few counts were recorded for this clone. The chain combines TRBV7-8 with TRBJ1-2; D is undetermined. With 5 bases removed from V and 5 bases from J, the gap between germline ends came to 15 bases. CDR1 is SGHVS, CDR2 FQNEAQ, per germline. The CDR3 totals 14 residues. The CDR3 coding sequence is TGTGCCAGCAGCCGAGACAAGAGCGTTTATGGCTACACCTTC. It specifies CASSRDKSVYGYTF.

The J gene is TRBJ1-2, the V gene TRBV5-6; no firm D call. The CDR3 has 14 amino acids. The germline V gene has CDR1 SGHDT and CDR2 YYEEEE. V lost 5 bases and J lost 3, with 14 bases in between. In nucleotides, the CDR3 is TGTGCCAGCAGAGAAGGAGGGAGAGACTATGGCTACACCTTC. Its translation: CASREGGRDYGYTF.

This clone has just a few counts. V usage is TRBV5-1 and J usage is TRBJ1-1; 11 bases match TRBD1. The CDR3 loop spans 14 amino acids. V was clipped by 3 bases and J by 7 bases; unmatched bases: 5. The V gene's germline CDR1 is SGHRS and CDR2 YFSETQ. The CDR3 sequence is CASSWTGGAGEAFF. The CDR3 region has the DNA TGCGCCAGCAGCTGGACAGGGGGCGCAGGTGAAGCTTTCTTT.

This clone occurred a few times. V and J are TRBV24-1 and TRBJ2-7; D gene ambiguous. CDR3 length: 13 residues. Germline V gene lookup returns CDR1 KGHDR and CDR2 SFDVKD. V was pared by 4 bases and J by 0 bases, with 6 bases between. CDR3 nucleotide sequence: TGTGCCACCAGTGACACCTACTCCTACGAGCAGTACTTC. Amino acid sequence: CATSDTYSYEQYF.